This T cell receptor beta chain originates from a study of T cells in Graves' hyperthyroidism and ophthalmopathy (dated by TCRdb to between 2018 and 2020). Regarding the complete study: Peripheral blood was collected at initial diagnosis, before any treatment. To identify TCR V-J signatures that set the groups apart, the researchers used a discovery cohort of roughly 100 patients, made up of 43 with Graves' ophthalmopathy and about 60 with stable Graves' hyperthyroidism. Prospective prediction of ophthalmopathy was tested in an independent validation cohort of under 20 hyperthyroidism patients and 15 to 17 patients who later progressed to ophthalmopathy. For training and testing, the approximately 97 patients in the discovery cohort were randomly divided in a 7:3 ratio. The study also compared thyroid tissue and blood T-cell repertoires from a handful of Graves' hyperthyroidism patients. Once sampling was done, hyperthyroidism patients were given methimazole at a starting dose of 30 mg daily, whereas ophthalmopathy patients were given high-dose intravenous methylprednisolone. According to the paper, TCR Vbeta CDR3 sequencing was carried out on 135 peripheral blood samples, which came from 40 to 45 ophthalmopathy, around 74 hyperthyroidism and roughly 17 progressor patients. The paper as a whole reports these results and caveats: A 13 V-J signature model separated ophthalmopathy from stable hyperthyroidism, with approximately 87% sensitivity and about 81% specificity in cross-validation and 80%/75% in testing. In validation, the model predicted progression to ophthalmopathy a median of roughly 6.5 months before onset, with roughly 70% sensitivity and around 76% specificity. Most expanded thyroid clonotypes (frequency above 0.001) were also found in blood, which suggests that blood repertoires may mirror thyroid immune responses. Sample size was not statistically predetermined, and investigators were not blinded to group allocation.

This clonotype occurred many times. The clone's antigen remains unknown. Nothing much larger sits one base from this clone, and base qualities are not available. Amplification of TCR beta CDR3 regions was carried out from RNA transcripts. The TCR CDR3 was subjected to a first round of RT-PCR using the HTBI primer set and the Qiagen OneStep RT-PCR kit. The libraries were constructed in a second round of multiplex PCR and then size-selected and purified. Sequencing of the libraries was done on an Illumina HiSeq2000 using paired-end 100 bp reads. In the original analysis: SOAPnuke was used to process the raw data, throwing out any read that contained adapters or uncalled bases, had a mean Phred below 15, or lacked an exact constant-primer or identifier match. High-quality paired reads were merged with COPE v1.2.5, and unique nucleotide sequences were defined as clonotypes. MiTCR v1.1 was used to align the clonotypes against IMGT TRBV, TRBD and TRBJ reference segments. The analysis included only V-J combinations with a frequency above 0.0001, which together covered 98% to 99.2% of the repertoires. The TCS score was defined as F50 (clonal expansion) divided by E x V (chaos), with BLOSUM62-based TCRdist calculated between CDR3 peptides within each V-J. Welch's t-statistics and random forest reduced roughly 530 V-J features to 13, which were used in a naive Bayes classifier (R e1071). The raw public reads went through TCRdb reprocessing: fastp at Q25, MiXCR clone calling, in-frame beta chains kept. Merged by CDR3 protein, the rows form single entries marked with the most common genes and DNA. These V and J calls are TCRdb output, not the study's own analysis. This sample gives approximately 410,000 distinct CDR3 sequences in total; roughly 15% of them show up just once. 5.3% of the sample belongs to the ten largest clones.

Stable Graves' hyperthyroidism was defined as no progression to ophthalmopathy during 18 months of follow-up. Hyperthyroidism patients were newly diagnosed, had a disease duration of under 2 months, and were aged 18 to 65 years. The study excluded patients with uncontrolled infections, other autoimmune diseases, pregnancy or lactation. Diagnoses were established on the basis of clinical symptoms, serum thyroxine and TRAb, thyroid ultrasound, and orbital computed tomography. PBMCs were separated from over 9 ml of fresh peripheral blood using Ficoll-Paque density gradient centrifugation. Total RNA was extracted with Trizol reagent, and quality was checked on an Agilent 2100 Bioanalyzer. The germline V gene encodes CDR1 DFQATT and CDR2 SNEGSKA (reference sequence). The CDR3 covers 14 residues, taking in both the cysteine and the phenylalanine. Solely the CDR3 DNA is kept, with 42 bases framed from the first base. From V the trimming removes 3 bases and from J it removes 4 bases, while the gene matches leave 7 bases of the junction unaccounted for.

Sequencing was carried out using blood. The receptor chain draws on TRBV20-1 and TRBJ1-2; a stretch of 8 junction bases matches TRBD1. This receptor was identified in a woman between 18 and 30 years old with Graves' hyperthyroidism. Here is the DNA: TGCAGTGCTAGCCATCCAGGGGGCGTCTATGGCTACACCTTC. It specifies CSASHPGGVYGYTF.